The rows below give T cell receptor beta chains drawn from one sample of a study of blood T cell repertoires in COVID-19. Sequencing was performed with immunoSEQ multiplex PCR; in TCRdb, only in-frame clones are kept and a portion is missing. The data contain some 370,000 clones, around 90% of them seen just once; the ten biggest clones take up around 6.3%. The source material was peripheral blood. The receptors derive from a man between 18 and 35 years old with active or convalescent COVID-19. Both conserved end residues are part of each CDR3. The order of the fields is D gene, V gene, CDR3 length, J gene, CDR3 DNA, CDR3 protein. A D gene is named only where the DNA matches it firmly.

d_call: NA
v_call: TRBV28
cdr3_length: 13
j_call: TRBJ1-2
cdr3_nt: TGTGCCAGCAGTTTCGGCAGGAACTATGGCTACACCTTC
cdr3_aa: CASSFGRNYGYTF

d_call: TRBD1
v_call: TRBV7-2
cdr3_length: 14
j_call: TRBJ1-5
cdr3_nt: TGTGCCAGCACTAAGGGACAGGGAGTTCAGCCCCAGCATTTT
cdr3_aa: CASTKGQGVQPQHF

d_call: TRBD1
v_call: TRBV5-1
cdr3_length: 13
j_call: TRBJ1-2
cdr3_nt: TGCGCCAGCAGCATCACAGGGGGCCCTGGCTACACCTTC
cdr3_aa: CASSITGGPGYTF

d_call: TRBD1
v_call: TRBV29-1
cdr3_length: 15
j_call: TRBJ1-2
cdr3_nt: TGCAGCGTTGAAGAAACGGTGAGGACAGGGTTAGGCTACACCTTC
cdr3_aa: CSVEETVRTGLGYTF

d_call: TRBD1
v_call: TRBV28
cdr3_length: 16
j_call: TRBJ1-2
cdr3_nt: TGTGCCAGCAGTTGGGGAGGGACAGGGGCTAACTATGGCTACACCTTC
cdr3_aa: CASSWGGTGANYGYTF

d_call: NA
v_call: TRBV27
cdr3_length: 13
j_call: TRBJ2-3
cdr3_nt: TGTGCCAGCAGGGGACTCAGCACAGATACGCAGTATTTT
cdr3_aa: CASRGLSTDTQYF

d_call: TRBD1
v_call: TRBV4-1
cdr3_length: 19
j_call: TRBJ1-1
cdr3_nt: TGCGCCAGCAGCCAAGGGCGGGGACAGGGGGTAAGGGGAAACACTGAAGCTTTCTTT
cdr3_aa: CASSQGRGQGVRGNTEAFF

d_call: NA
v_call: TRBV4-3
cdr3_length: 15
j_call: TRBJ1-6
cdr3_nt: TGCGCCAGCAGCCCCGGGGACTTGGATAATTCACCCCTCCACTTT
cdr3_aa: CASSPGDLDNSPLHF

d_call: TRBD2
v_call: TRBV7-3
cdr3_length: 16
j_call: TRBJ2-1
cdr3_nt: TGTGCCAGCAGCCCCCAGGGGAGCGGGGGGGCCAATGAGCAGTTCTTC
cdr3_aa: CASSPQGSGGANEQFF

d_call: TRBD1
v_call: TRBV6-6
cdr3_length: 18
j_call: TRBJ1-5
cdr3_nt: TGTGCCAGCAGTCAGGCGGGGACAGGGGTTTATAGCAATCAGCCCCAGCATTTT
cdr3_aa: CASSQAGTGVYSNQPQHF